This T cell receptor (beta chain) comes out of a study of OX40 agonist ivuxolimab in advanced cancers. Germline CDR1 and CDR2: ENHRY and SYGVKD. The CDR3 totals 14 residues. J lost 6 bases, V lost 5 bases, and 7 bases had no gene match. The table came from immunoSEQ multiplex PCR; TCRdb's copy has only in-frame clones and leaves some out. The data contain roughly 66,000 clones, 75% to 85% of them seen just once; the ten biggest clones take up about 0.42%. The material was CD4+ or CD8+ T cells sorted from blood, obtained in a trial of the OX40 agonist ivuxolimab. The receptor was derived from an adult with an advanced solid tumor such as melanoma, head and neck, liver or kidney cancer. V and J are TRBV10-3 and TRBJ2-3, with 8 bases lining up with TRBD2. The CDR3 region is CAISREGPSDTQYF. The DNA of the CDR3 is TGTGCCATCAGTCGGGAGGGGCCCTCGGATACGCAGTATTTT.